The 2 T cell receptor beta chains reported below all come from one sample, sequenced in a study of shared clonotypes between healthy human individuals. Here immunoSEQ multiplex PCR was the method, and the copy in TCRdb shows in-frame clones only, minus some. Seen here are more than 1.2 million clones, 98% observed once, and the top ten hold 0.36%. Sequencing was done on a sample of naive CD4+ T cells sorted from blood. Described subset: CD45RA+ positively selected. The receptors were sampled from a young man in good health.

The rearrangement uses TRBV9 and TRBJ2-7, with 12 positions matching TRBD2. This CDR3 is 18 amino acids long. Losses at the gene ends were 0 bases for V and 0 bases for J; bases not matched to a gene: 7. From germline, CDR1 is SGDLS and CDR2 YYNGEE. The DNA of the CDR3 is TGTGCCAGCAGCGTAGGGACTAGCGGGAAAAAAAGCTCCTACGAGCAGTACTTC. This sequence encodes CASSVGTSGKKSSYEQYF.

The chain uses TRBV5-4 and TRBJ2-5; maybe TRBD2 (5 bases). Germline assignment: CDR1 SGHNT and CDR2 YYREEE (reference sequence). CDR3 length: 15 amino acids. The V end lost 4 bases, the J end lost 5 bases, and 18 bases lay between the germline ends. DNA for the CDR3: TGTGCCAGCAGCCTCACCACTACTAGAGGCGAGACCCAGTACTTC. This codes for CASSLTTTRGETQYF.